A selection of T cell receptor beta chains follows, all from one sample in a study of T-cell reconstitution after alpha-beta-depleted transplantation in children. TCRdb itself ran the PCR reads through MiXCR, one entry per CDR3 protein. The sample has 200,000 to 250,000 distinct CDR3 sequences, less than 9% seen once. The source material was PBMCs, mostly from graft donor cells, sampled 180 days after TCRalphabeta/CD19-depleted stem cell transplant. The receptors stem from a male patient aged 10 to 17 who had a stem cell transplant for acute lymphoblastic leukemia, so the T cells may come from the graft donor. Each CDR3 is given with its conserved first and last residue. The order of the fields is V gene, J gene, D gene, clone size, CDR3 DNA, CDR3 protein. D genes are given only for firm matches. Clone size is not always given. Where it is, it says once, few, many or a class for expanded clones.

TRBV18	TRBJ2-5	-	-	TGTGCCAGCTCACCACCGGGACCTCCTGGGGAGACCCAGTACTTC	CASSPPGPPGETQYF
TRBV7-6	TRBJ2-7	TRBD1	-	TGTGCCAGCAGCTTAGAGGCAGGGGGCAGGGCTGACGAGCAGTACTTC	CASSLEAGGRADEQYF
TRBV29-1	TRBJ2-7	-	many	TGCAGCGGGCCCGGTAAGACCTACGAGCAGTACTTC	CSGPGKTYEQYF
TRBV20-1	TRBJ2-2	TRBD2	many	TGCAGTGCTACCGACCTAGGGCTGCGGGGGAGCACCGGGGAGCTGTTTTTT	CSATDLGLRGSTGELFF
TRBV3-1	TRBJ2-2	TRBD2	many	TGTGCCAGCGGGGGAGGGGATGGAAGGGAGCTGTTTTTT	CASGGGDGRELFF
TRBV7-2	TRBJ2-5	-	many	TGTGCCAGCAGCTCGGGCTGGGGCATCGACCAAGAGACCCAGTACTTC	CASSSGWGIDQETQYF
TRBV4-3	TRBJ1-2	-	many	TGCGCCAGCAGCCAGAATGTCGTAGGGTATGGCTACACCTTC	CASSQNVVGYGYTF
TRBV5-1	TRBJ2-3	TRBD2	many	TGCGCCAGCAGCTTGTGGGGGAGCGGGAGCGGGACAGATACGCAGTATTTT	CASSLWGSGSGTDTQYF
TRBV5-1	TRBJ2-5	-	many	TGCGCCAGCAGCAGGACTTTATTGGAGACCCAGTACTTC	CASSRTLLETQYF
TRBV12-3/TRBV12-4	TRBJ1-2	-	many	TGTGCCAGCAGTTCCCAGACAGGCCGGGGCTATGGCTACACCTTC	CASSSQTGRGYGYTF
TRBV5-5	TRBJ2-7	TRBD2	many	TGTGCCAGCAGCTTGGCTAGCGGAGTCTCCTACGAGCAGTACTTC	CASSLASGVSYEQYF
TRBV2	TRBJ2-2	TRBD2	many	TGTGCCAGCAGACTAGCGGGGGCCGCTAACACCGGGGAGCTGTTTTTT	CASRLAGAANTGELFF
TRBV28	TRBJ2-2	TRBD1	few	TGTGCCAGCAGTTTCCCCTCACAGGGGGGCACCGGGGAGCTGTTTTTT	CASSFPSQGGTGELFF
TRBV11-2	TRBJ2-7	-	many	TGTGCCAGCAGCTCCCCGACGGTCCAGTACGAGCAGTACTTC	CASSSPTVQYEQYF
TRBV11-2	TRBJ2-5	-	many	TGTGCCAGCAGCTTTTCCACAGGGCGAGGCGAGACCCAGTACTTC	CASSFSTGRGETQYF
TRBV28	TRBJ1-5	-	many	TGTGCCAGCAGTTCACCTATAATTGAGCCCCAGCATTTT	CASSSPIIEPQHF
TRBV12-3/TRBV12-4	TRBJ1-5	-	many	TGTGCCAGCAGTCTCTATGAGAGTCAGCCCCAGCATTTT	CASSLYESQPQHF
TRBV19	TRBJ2-6	-	-	TGTGCCAGTAGTGCTCTACAGGTCTCTGGGGCCAACGTCCTGACTTTC	CASSALQVSGANVLTF
TRBV3-1	TRBJ2-1	TRBD2	-	TGTGCCTCCTGCCAAGAAGGTGGCGGGAGGGCCTTCAATGAGCAGTTCTTC	CASCQEGGGRAFNEQFF
TRBV4-1	TRBJ2-1	TRBD2	many	TGCGCCAGCAGCCCAGGTAGCGGGAACTACAATGAGCAGTTCTTC	CASSPGSGNYNEQFF
TRBV4-2	TRBJ2-1	TRBD2	many	TGTGCCAGCAGCCAAGGGCTAGCGGGAGCAACCTACAATGAGCAGTTCTTC	CASSQGLAGATYNEQFF
TRBV4-3	TRBJ1-2	TRBD1	many	TGCGCCAGCAGCCAAGGCGTTCTGGACAGGGGCGCTAACTATGGCTACACCTTC	CASSQGVLDRGANYGYTF
TRBV4-3	TRBJ1-2	TRBD1	many	TGCGCCAGCAGCCCAAGACCCCACACAGGGGCAAACTATGGCTACACCTTC	CASSPRPHTGANYGYTF
TRBV5-1	TRBJ2-3	TRBD1	many	TGCGCCAGCAGCTTTCCTGATGGGACAGATCTAGCAACAGATACGCAGTATTTT	CASSFPDGTDLATDTQYF
TRBV29-1	TRBJ2-7	TRBD1	many	TGCAGCACCCGACAGGGCCCCTACGAGCAGTACTTC	CSTRQGPYEQYF
TRBV7-2	TRBJ1-6	-	many	TGTGCCAGCAGCTTAAGAGGACAATCGTACTATTCACCCCTCCACTTT	CASSLRGQSYYSPLHF
TRBV6-2/TRBV6-3	TRBJ2-7	-	many	TGTGCCAGCAGTTATTGGGGAGGCGAGCAGTACTTC	CASSYWGGEQYF
TRBV4-3	TRBJ2-2	TRBD2	many	TGCGCCAGCAGCCGTGGACTAGCGGGGGGGCAATTTACCGGGGAGCTGTTTTTT	CASSRGLAGGQFTGELFF
TRBV29-1	TRBJ2-7	TRBD1	many	TGCAGCGGAGGACAGGGTTACGAGCAGTACTTC	CSGGQGYEQYF
TRBV7-2	TRBJ2-7	TRBD2	many	TGTGCCAGCACAAGGGACTACGGTGTCTACGAGCAGTACTTC	CASTRDYGVYEQYF
TRBV4-1	TRBJ1-2	-	-	TGCGCCAGCAGCCGGGGGGAGACTAACTATGGCTACACCTTC	CASSRGETNYGYTF
TRBV6-2/TRBV6-3	TRBJ2-3	TRBD2	many	TGTGCCAGCAGTTACAAAGCGGGGGGGTACACAGATACGCAGTATTTT	CASSYKAGGYTDTQYF
TRBV20-1	TRBJ2-5	-	many	TGCAGTGCTTCTAGGGGTTGGCCGGGAGAGGGGCAAGAGACCCAGTACTTC	CSASRGWPGEGQETQYF
TRBV5-1	TRBJ2-2	-	many	TGCGCCAGCAGCTTGATCAGGGACACCGGGGAGCTGTTTTTT	CASSLIRDTGELFF
TRBV7-9	TRBJ1-5	TRBD1	many	TGTGCCAGCAGCTCGGACAGGGTGAGCAATCAGCCCCAGCATTTT	CASSSDRVSNQPQHF
TRBV3-1	TRBJ2-3	-	-	TGTGCCAGCAGCCAAGCCGCAAGAGGCGGCACAGATACGCAGTATTTT	CASSQAARGGTDTQYF
TRBV15	TRBJ2-1	-	many	TGTGCCACCAGCAGAGATTCTACTAGTGGAAACAATGAGCAGTTCTTC	CATSRDSTSGNNEQFF
TRBV2	TRBJ1-1	-	-	TGTGCCAGCAATCCCCTACAGGCCTGCTGTGAAGCTTTCTTT	CASNPLQACCEAFF
TRBV9	TRBJ1-1	-	many	TGTGCCAGCAGCGTAGGCGGCGGGACCCCTGAAGCTTTCTTT	CASSVGGGTPEAFF
TRBV5-5	TRBJ2-7	-	many	TGTGCCAGCAGCTTCTTAGGACCACGGACCGAGCAGTACTTC	CASSFLGPRTEQYF
TRBV28	TRBJ2-2	-	many	TGTGCCAGCAGTCCTGGTATAAGGGGTTTATCTCAGTTTACCGGGGAGCTGTTTTTT	CASSPGIRGLSQFTGELFF
TRBV9	TRBJ1-4	TRBD1	many	TGTGCCAGCAACACAGGGGCCCATAATGAAAAACTGTTTTTT	CASNTGAHNEKLFF
TRBV28	TRBJ2-7	TRBD2	-	TGTGCCAGCAGCTTTCTGACTAGCGGCAACGAGCAGTACTTC	CASSFLTSGNEQYF
TRBV27	TRBJ1-5	-	many	TGTGCCAGCAGTTGGTCCAGGGGAGATCAGCCCCAGCATTTT	CASSWSRGDQPQHF
TRBV7-6	TRBJ2-3	TRBD2	many	TGTGCCAGCAGCGGGCAGCGGGGGGAAGGCACAGATACGCAGTATTTT	CASSGQRGEGTDTQYF
TRBV4-1	TRBJ2-3	-	many	TGCGCCAGCAGCCAACGCAGGGACACAGATACGCAGTATTTT	CASSQRRDTDTQYF
TRBV10-3	TRBJ2-7	-	many	TGTGCCATCAGTGACCCCTACTACGAGCAGTACTTC	CAISDPYYEQYF
TRBV20-1	TRBJ2-7	TRBD2	few	TGCAGTGCTAGGACTAGCGAAATCTACGAGCAGTACTTC	CSARTSEIYEQYF
TRBV28	TRBJ1-3	-	many	TGTGCCAGCAGTTTCCCGTTACAGGGAGCTGGAAACACCATATATTTT	CASSFPLQGAGNTIYF
TRBV21-1	TRBJ2-7	-	-	TGTGCCAGCAGGCCCCTGCCGAGGAGCGAGCAGTACTTC	CASRPLPRSEQYF
TRBV7-3	TRBJ2-5	TRBD2	many	TGTGCCAGCAGCTTAAGTGCGGGAGGGTGGGAGACCCAGTACTTC	CASSLSAGGWETQYF
TRBV7-9	TRBJ1-1	TRBD1	many	TGTGCCAGCAGCTTGGACAGGTCGGGCTTCGGGGTGAAAGCTTTCTTT	CASSLDRSGFGVKAFF
TRBV20-1	TRBJ2-3	-	many	TGCAGTGCTAGAGGGATCACAGATACGCAGTATTTT	CSARGITDTQYF
TRBV12-3/TRBV12-4	TRBJ2-5	-	many	TGTGCCAGCAGACACCCGCAGGGGAGAGAGACCCAGTACTTC	CASRHPQGRETQYF
TRBV20-1	TRBJ2-7	TRBD2	many	TGCAGTGCTAGGCCCACTGGACTAGACATGGTTAGCTCCTACGAGCAGTACTTC	CSARPTGLDMVSSYEQYF
TRBV7-3	TRBJ2-3	TRBD2	many	TGTGCCAGCAGCTTATGGGGGGGTTTT	CASSLWGGF
TRBV5-6	TRBJ2-5	-	many	TGTGCCAGCAGCTTGTGGGGGGGCGGTGAGACCCAGTACTTC	CASSLWGGGETQYF